Here is one TCR beta chain with its context. This clonotype was observed a few times. Its antigen specificity is not known. Base qualities are not recorded, but no much larger clone differs from it by a single base. The germline V gene supplies CDR1 SGDLS and CDR2 YYNGEE. The CDR3 runs 12 amino acids, cysteine and phenylalanine included. Only CDR3 DNA is held: 36 bases, read in frame from base 1. V loses 6 bases of germline sequence and J loses 3 bases, and the interval between the two ends is 6 bases. This entry belongs to a study of identical twins (dated by TCRdb to the mid-2010s). About the full investigation: TCR alpha and beta repertoires from monozygotic twins, unrelated adults of various ages and cord blood were deep-sequenced to test whether fetal clonotypes persist. Replicate twin experiments were performed at different times using different library preparation protocols to rule out contamination. The study at large found these results: In beta out-of-frame sequences, excess twin sharing was weaker, because having fewer shared sequences lowered the signal-to-noise ratio. Fewer insertions were carried by abundant cord blood beta clonotypes; a weaker similar trend was observed in young adult naive repertoires, while no such trend was observed in memory repertoires. Conclusions relied on cross-sectional statistical analysis, since the same donors could not be followed over many years. In monozygotic twins, recombination models systematically underestimated out-of-frame TCR alpha sharing, but the models matched the sharing seen between unrelated individuals. Out-of-frame TCR alpha sequences shared between twins showed an excess of low generation-probability sequences compared with coincidental sharing between unrelated individuals. Zero-insertion analyses could be partly confounded by invariant T cells such as MAIT and iNKT, although diverse VJ usage argued against such confounding for most clonotypes.

The library was prepared using 5' RACE. Sequencing took place on an Illumina HiSeq 2000. Template switching introduced a universal primer binding site; the final cDNA contained a unique molecular identifier, enabling accurate counting of TCR cDNA molecules. Specific primers in the conserved constant-segment region were used to synthesize first-strand cDNA for TCR alpha and beta chains. To control for contamination, each cDNA library was double barcoded with a SMART-Mk sample barcode plus Illumina barcodes. TruSeq adapter sequences and Illumina sample barcodes were added in two successive PCR steps. TCR alpha and beta cDNA libraries were sequenced on the Illumina HiSeq platform with custom primers. On the study's bioinformatics: Raw reads were processed with MiGEC to extract unique molecular identifiers, and MiXCR was used to determine CDR3 positions. For each individual, recombination models were inferred using an EM algorithm with the repgenHMM and IGoR tools. The tcR package in R was used for shared clonotype analysis, with sharing normalized by the product of cloneset sizes. Out-of-frame nonproductive sequences were analyzed to study raw recombination free of thymic and clonal selection effects. TCRdb took the public reads, trimmed them with fastp at Q25, ran MiXCR for clone calling and kept in-frame beta chains. Rows with a matching CDR3 protein are joined into one entry that keeps the most common DNA and genes. The V and J calls here are based on TCRdb, not the publication. A total of about 240,000 distinct CDR3 sequences appear in this sample, about 10% of them only once. Jointly, the top ten make up less than 12% of the sample.

All donors were healthy Caucasians. Using Miltenyi CD45RO+ enrichment and human naive T-cell isolation kits, memory (CD45RO+) and naive T cells were isolated from PBMC. This TCR was sampled from a middle-aged man in good health. The chain is assembled from TRBV9 and TRBJ2-2, with no D gene named confidently. Sequencing input: memory T cells sorted from blood. The intended sense of this specimen's cell subset or site label: CD45RO+ enriched T cells. The DNA reads as follows: TGTGCCAGCAACCGGGACACCGGGGAGCTGTTTTTT. The encoded protein is CASNRDTGELFF.